This entry lists 8 T cell receptor beta chains sequenced from one sample in a study of early T cells in non-severe SARS-CoV-2 infection. TCRdb reprocessed the 5' RACE reads with MiXCR, giving one entry per CDR3 protein. The data contain roughly 120,000 distinct CDR3 sequences, over 9.5% of them seen just once; the ten biggest clones take up 3% to 4.5%. Specimen: whole blood, collected at baseline. Source of these receptors: an adult who was a healthcare worker with PCR-confirmed SARS-CoV-2 infection or an uninfected control (not recorded which).

This clonotype was recorded a few times. This rearrangement joins TRBV28 to TRBJ2-7; TRBD2 matches at 10 bases. CDR1 and CDR2 from the germline V gene are MDHEN and SYDVKM. This CDR3 comprises 15 residues. V lost 7 bases to trimming and J lost 4 bases; unmatched junction nucleotides: 10. The chain's CDR3 is CASNPFPSGSYEQYF. CDR3 bases: TGTGCCAGCAACCCTTTCCCTAGCGGGAGTTACGAGCAGTACTTC.

This rearrangement joins TRBV20-1 to TRBJ1-2; D is possibly TRBD1 (6 bases). The CDR3 spans 16 residues. V lost 0 bases and J 4 bases, leaving 18 bases between the germline ends. In germline, CDR1 is DFQATT, CDR2 SNEGSKA (reference sequence). Written as DNA, the CDR3 is TGCAGTGCTAGAGATGTCGGCAGGGGACTGGGCTATGGCTACACCTTC. Translating gives CSARDVGRGLGYGYTF.

This rearrangement joins TRBV28 to TRBJ1-5; TRBD1 agrees at 7 bases. V was clipped by 5 bases and J by 9 bases; unmatched bases: 10. The CDR3 has 14 amino acids. Germline V gives CDR1 MDHEN, CDR2 SYDVKM. As DNA, the CDR3 is TGTGCCAGCAGTGTCGTGAGGGGGCTGGGGCCCCAGCATTTT. As protein: CASSVVRGLGPQHF.

This clonotype was picked up a small number of times. A read error is possible here, since a much larger clone lies one base away. The gene calls are TRBV11-2 and TRBJ1-1; D remains unclear. The CDR3 runs to 13 residues. The germline V gene encodes CDR1 SGHAT and CDR2 FQNNGV. Trimming took off 1 base at V and 1 base at J, with 4 bases between the two ends. CDR3 nucleotide sequence: TGTGCCAGCAGCTTAGGGGAGAACACTGAAGCTTTCTTT. Translating gives CASSLGENTEAFF.

This clonotype was counted ten times or more. This chain joins TRBV15 and TRBJ2-7; D tentatively fits TRBD1 or TRBD2 (5 bases each). This CDR3 comprises 16 residues. The V end lost 2 bases, the J end lost 0 bases, and 14 bases lay between the germline ends. Per germline, CDR1 LNHNV and CDR2 YYDKDF (reference sequence). The CDR3 region has the DNA TGTGCCACCAGCAGAACCGGGACGGGATTCTCCTACGAGCAGTACTTC. This gives the protein CATSRTGTGFSYEQYF.

The chain couples TRBV2 to TRBJ2-1, with 7 bases fitting TRBD2. The CDR3 is 13 amino acids. CDR1 SNHLY and CDR2 FYNNEI come from the germline V gene. With 6 bases clipped from V and 6 bases from J, the junction kept 5 bases outside the gene matches. DNA for the CDR3: TGTGCCAGCAGCTGGCGGGAGATCAATGAGCAGTTCTTC. It is translated as CASSWREINEQFF. Variable domain in full (rest from reference TRBV2 and TRBJ2-1): EPEVTQTPSHQVTQMGQEVILRCVPISNHLYFYWYRQILGQKVEFLVSFYNNEISEKSEIFDDQFSVERPDGSNFTLKIRSTKLEDSAMYFCASSWREINEQFFGPGTRLTVL.

This rearrangement joins TRBV6-6 to TRBJ2-7; 10 nucleotides match TRBD1. Germline V gives CDR1 MNHNY, CDR2 SVGAGI (reference sequence). V dropped 6 bases and J dropped 5; count of bases not matched to a gene: 4. The CDR3 has 13 amino acids. The CDR3 DNA is TGTGCCAGCAGCTCGACAGGGGGCCACGAGCAGTACTTC. Translation: CASSSTGGHEQYF.

The gene calls are TRBV6-6 and TRBJ1-5; 7 bases align to TRBD1. The length of the CDR3 is 19 residues. V shed 0 bases, J shed 3 bases, and the junction held 14 bases outside the gene matches. The V gene's germline CDR1 is MNHNY and CDR2 SVGAGI (reference sequence). CDR3 protein: CASSYSAPRDSLPNQPQHF. As DNA, the CDR3 is TGTGCCAGCAGTTACTCGGCCCCCCGGGACAGCTTGCCCAATCAGCCCCAGCATTTT.